The 15 T cell receptor beta chains below were found in one sample sequenced in a study of shared clonotypes between healthy human individuals. Profiling relied on immunoSEQ multiplex PCR, and the TCRdb table lists in-frame clones only, not all of them. The sample has roughly 2,300,000 clones, 85% to 95% seen once. Source material: naive CD4+ T cells from PBMCs. The sample's subset: CD45RA+ positively selected. The receptor source for this set is a man aged 18 to 35 in good health. Some clones in this sample may be carry-over from other donors' samples.

V is TRBV13 and J is TRBJ1-4; 10 bases map to TRBD1. V gave up 0 bases and J gave up 8 bases; unmatched junction bases: 9. CDR1 and CDR2 from the germline V gene are PRHDT and FYEKMQ (reference sequence). The CDR3 totals 17 residues. The CDR3 here is CASSLGGQGRVGEKLFF. The CDR3 nucleotides read TGTGCCAGCAGCTTAGGGGGACAGGGGCGAGTCGGCGAAAAACTGTTTTTT.

This chain links TRBV9 with TRBJ2-7, with D hard to call. The CDR3 runs to 13 residues. Germline CDR1 and CDR2: SGDLS and YYNGEE. Trimming stripped 4 bases from V and 6 bases from J, with 14 bases between. This CDR3 is CASSSQDAAEQYF. The CDR3 nucleotides are TGTGCCAGCAGCTCCCAGGATGCGGCCGAGCAGTACTTC.

The chain links TRBV27 to TRBJ2-7; TRBD2 matches 15 bases. This CDR3 spans 18 amino acids. J lost 5 bases, V lost 5 bases, and 13 bases had no gene match. Germline V lookup: CDR1 MNHEY, CDR2 SMNVEV (reference sequence). CDR3 coding DNA: TGTGCCAGCAGTCACCATGGACTAGCGGGAGGGACTCGAGACGAGCAGTACTTC. Translated, it gives CASSHHGLAGGTRDEQYF.

The chain uses TRBV14 and TRBJ2-1, with 8 bases lining up with TRBD2. Germline assignment: CDR1 SGHDN and CDR2 FVKESK. The CDR3 sequence is 16 residues long. V lost 2 bases, J lost 1 base, and 4 bases stayed unmatched. The CDR3 DNA reads as TGTGCCAGCAGCCAATTTAGCGGGATGTCCTACAATGAGCAGTTCTTC. Residues: CASSQFSGMSYNEQFF.

This rearrangement joins TRBV7-2 to TRBJ2-1; tentatively, D is TRBD2 (6 bases). The germline V gene has CDR1 SGHTA and CDR2 FQGNSA. With 1 base removed from V and 6 bases from J, the gap between germline ends came to 16 bases. The CDR3 length is 16 residues. CDR3 sequence: CASSLGRERGVNEQFF. The CDR3 DNA reads TGTGCCAGCAGCTTAGGGAGGGAAAGGGGAGTCAATGAGCAGTTCTTC.

V and J are TRBV19 and TRBJ1-5; D uncertain. The CDR3 runs 16 residues. Germline CDR1 reads LNHDA; CDR2 reads SQIVND (reference sequence). V lost 1 base to trimming and J lost 2 bases, with 12 bases between them. The CDR3 protein is CASSIVKDPRNQPQHF. Written as DNA, the CDR3 is TGTGCCAGTAGTATAGTAAAGGACCCGCGCAATCAGCCCCAGCATTTT. Full variable domain (rest looked up from reference TRBV19 and TRBJ1-5): DGGITQSPKYLFRKEGQNVTLSCEQNLNHDAMYWYRQDPGQGLRLIYYSQIVNDFQKGDIAEGYSVSREKKESFPLTVTSAQKNPTAFYLCASSIVKDPRNQPQHFGDGTRLSIL.

The chain joins TRBV2 to TRBJ2-7; no reliable D call. Looked up from germline, CDR1 is SNHLY and CDR2 is FYNNEI. V was cut by 4 bases and J by 1 base, with 5 bases left in between. The CDR3 is 12 residues long. The CDR3 here is CASSVWSYEQYF. CDR3 nucleotide sequence: TGTGCCAGCAGTGTTTGGTCCTACGAGCAGTACTTC.

This chain connects TRBV5-4 to TRBJ2-1, with D perhaps given as TRBD1 or TRBD2 (5 bases each). The CDR3 has 14 residues. The germline V gene has CDR1 SGHNT and CDR2 YYREEE (reference sequence). Trimming removed 4 bases at V and 5 bases at J, with 13 bases between. CDR3 sequence: CASSTGPTDNEQFF. The CDR3 coding sequence is TGTGCCAGCAGCACGGGACCGACCGACAATGAGCAGTTCTTC. Filled out from reference TRBV5-4 and TRBJ2-1, the complete variable domain reads ETGVTQSPTHLIKTRGQQVTLRCSSQSGHNTVSWYQQALGQGPQFIFQYYREEENGRGNFPPRFSGLQFPNYSSELNVNALELDDSALYLCASSTGPTDNEQFFGPGTRLTVL.

This clone has just one count. This rearrangement joins TRBV6-1 to TRBJ1-1; D is possibly TRBD1 (5 bases). CDR1 MNHNS and CDR2 SASEGT come from the germline V gene. The CDR3 is 12 amino acids. V was cut by 6 bases and J by 4 bases, with 9 bases left in between. Here the CDR3 DNA reads TGTGCCAGCAGCAGGGTGGGCACTGAAGCTTTCTTT. As protein: CASSRVGTEAFF.

This chain joins TRBV7-2 and TRBJ2-5; D ambiguous. The CDR3 is 12 residues long. Trimming shortened V by 5 bases and J by 6 bases, and 10 bases separated the two germline ends. Germline CDR1 reads SGHTA; CDR2 reads FQGNSA. The CDR3 DNA sequence: TGTGCCAGCAGCCCCCTTGGACAGACCCAGTACTTC. Amino acid sequence: CASSPLGQTQYF.

The gene calls are TRBV10-3 and TRBJ2-5; 8 bases map to TRBD2. CDR1 is ENHRY and CDR2 is SYGVKD in the germline V gene. CDR3 length equals 13 residues. Trimming took 9 bases from V and 2 from J; bases not matched to a gene: 5. CDR3 region: CAITGGLQETQYF. In DNA, the CDR3 is TGTGCCATTACGGGGGGGTTACAAGAGACCCAGTACTTC.

V usage is TRBV30 and J usage is TRBJ1-1; D remains unclear. CDR1 is GTSNPN, CDR2 SVGIG, per germline (reference sequence). V lost 2 bases and J lost 10, with 14 bases in between. The CDR3 contains 12 residues. The CDR3: CAWSPLVAGAFF. In DNA form, the CDR3 reads TGTGCCTGGAGTCCGTTAGTGGCAGGAGCTTTCTTT.

CDR3 loop: CASRAGTGDEQYF. CDR3 sequence (DNA): TGCGCCAGCAGGGCAGGGACAGGGGACGAGCAGTACTTC. The V and J genes are TRBV5-1 and TRBJ2-7; TRBD1 agrees at 10 bases. The V gene's germline CDR1 is SGHRS and CDR2 YFSETQ. The CDR3 spans 13 residues. The junction had 4 bases not matched to a gene; V was cut back by 5 bases and J by 5 bases.

A note on this clone: This CDR3 is also generated by other DNA sequences in the sample. J is TRBJ1-2 and V is TRBV28; 9 positions match TRBD1. Losses at the gene ends were 4 bases for V and 4 bases for J; bases not matched to a gene: 7. The CDR3 loop spans 15 amino acids. The germline gives CDR1 MDHEN, CDR2 SYDVKM. Here the CDR3 DNA reads TGTGCCAGCAGTTCCCCGGGACAGGGCGTCTATGGCTACACCTTC. Translating gives CASSSPGQGVYGYTF.

The chain employs TRBV25-1 and TRBJ1-6; D possibly corresponds to TRBD1 (5 bases). This CDR3 comprises 15 residues. Trimming removed 4 bases from V and 7 bases from J, with 14 bases in between. CDR1 and CDR2 from the germline V gene are MGHDK and SYGVNS. The CDR3, as DNA: TGTGCCAGCAGTGTACCGGGACGTGGCAATTCACCCCTCCACTTT. Translated: CASSVPGRGNSPLHF.